What follows are 22 T cell receptor beta chains derived from one specimen sequenced in a study of cytomegalovirus exposure and HLA in healthy donors. Use of 60 Vbeta and 13 Jbeta primers characterized the PCR. Sequenced by immunoSEQ multiplex PCR; TCRdb stores in-frame clones only, minus some. The sample carries some 200,000 clones, roughly 80% recorded once. The specimen was PBMCs. The source is a woman in her thirties in good health and CMV-seronegative.

J is TRBJ2-5 and V is TRBV5-4; D call uncertain. The end of the DNA fits TRBJ2-7 better, so the J call may be wrong. This CDR3 has 13 amino acids. From germline, CDR1 is SGHNT and CDR2 YYREEE (reference sequence). The CDR3 region is CASTSLPQVEQYF. In DNA form, the CDR3 reads TGTGCCAGCACTTCTTTACCCCAAGTCGAGCAGTACTTC.

This clone was picked up a small number of times. The V call is TRBV29-1, the J call TRBJ2-2; a possible D gene is TRBD2 (5 bases). CDR1 is SQVTM, CDR2 ANQGSEA, per germline. V lost 5 bases and J 4 bases, leaving 17 bases between the germline ends. The CDR3 runs 15 residues. The CDR3, as DNA: TGCAGCGTTCTCACCGGGATAAGTAGCACCGGGGAGCTGTTTTTT. It specifies CSVLTGISSTGELFF.

CDR3 amino acids: CASSQQQGDGYTF. For the CDR3, the DNA is TGTGCCAGCAGCCAACAACAGGGGGATGGCTACACCTTC. The chain employs TRBV4-2 and TRBJ1-2, with 8 bases aligning to TRBD1. Germline values: CDR1 LGHNA, CDR2 YNFKEQ. V was pared by 2 bases and J by 6 bases, with 2 bases of the junction left unmatched. The CDR3 is 13 residues long.

This clone was seen once. The V call is TRBV5-1, the J call TRBJ2-3; 11 bases are a match to TRBD2. The CDR3 has 16 amino acids. CDR1 SGHRS and CDR2 YFSETQ come from the germline V gene. V dropped 1 base and J dropped 6; count of bases not matched to a gene: 7. The chain's CDR3 is CASSLTSGRLWDTQYF. CDR3 nucleotides: TGCGCCAGCAGCTTGACTAGCGGGAGATTGTGGGATACGCAGTATTTT.

This clone turned up a few times. This chain uses TRBV28 with TRBJ1-3, with unresolved D. Germline assignment: CDR1 MDHEN and CDR2 SYDVKM. CDR3 length equals 15 residues. Trimming cost V 2 bases and J 2 bases, with 10 bases left between them. The CDR3 loop is CASSLQLGPGNTIYF. The CDR3 nucleotides read TGTGCCAGCAGTTTACAGCTGGGCCCTGGAAACACCATATATTTT.

The V call is TRBV5-1, the J call TRBJ2-7; 9 nucleotides match TRBD1. Germline CDR1 is SGHRS and CDR2 is YFSETQ. The junction had 7 bases not matched to a gene; V was cut back by 0 bases and J by 6 bases. This CDR3 contains 15 residues. The CDR3 nucleotides are TGCGCCAGCAGCTTGGACGTAACAGGGGGCGGCGAGCAGTACTTC. This sequence encodes CASSLDVTGGGEQYF.

This clone was recorded once. The rearrangement links TRBV5-6 to TRBJ2-7, with D tentatively TRBD2 (7 bases). This CDR3 has 15 amino acids. The V gene's germline CDR1 is SGHDT and CDR2 YYEEEE. V gave up 4 bases and J gave up 3 bases, with 17 bases separating them. In nucleotides, the CDR3 is TGTGCCAGCAGCCTAGGGGGGGGTTTCGGCTACGAGCAGTACTTC. Translated: CASSLGGGFGYEQYF. The entire variable domain, with the rest obtained from reference TRBV5-6 and TRBJ2-7, is as follows: DAGVTQSPTHLIKTRGQQVTLRCSPKSGHDTVSWYQQALGQGPQFIFQYYEEEERQRGNFPDRFSGHQFPNYSSELNVNALLLGDSALYLCASSLGGGFGYEQYFGPGTRLTVT.

J is TRBJ1-6 and V is TRBV14, with D hard to call. CDR1 and CDR2 (germline): SGHDN, FVKESK. The CDR3 runs to 16 residues. Trimming took off 4 bases at V and 10 bases at J, with 20 bases between the two ends. In DNA, the CDR3 is TGTGCCAGCAGCCGCGAAAGAAGAGGGATAGGATCACCCCTCCACTTT. Its protein product is CASSRERRGIGSPLHF.

The genes are TRBV7-9 and TRBJ2-7; TRBD1 aligns across 10 bases. CDR3 length: 16 amino acids. The germline V gene has CDR1 SEHNR and CDR2 FQNEAQ (reference sequence). Unmatched junction bases numbered 9, after V lost 4 bases and J lost 3 bases. The CDR3 DNA sequence: TGTGCCAGCAGCTCGCGACCGGGACAGGGGTTCTACGAGCAGTACTTC. Protein sequence: CASSSRPGQGFYEQYF.

V gene TRBV27 combines with J gene TRBJ1-1; tentatively, D is TRBD1 (5 bases). The germline V gene has CDR1 MNHEY and CDR2 SMNVEV (reference sequence). V lost 6 bases to trimming and J lost 7 bases, with 15 bases between them. The CDR3 is 13 residues long. The DNA for the CDR3 is TGTGCCAGCAGCGTGACAGTGGGACTTGAAGCTTTCTTT. This codes for CASSVTVGLEAFF.

The V gene is TRBV5-6, the J gene TRBJ2-7; 8 bases match TRBD1. The CDR3 is made up of 15 amino acids. Germline V lookup: CDR1 SGHDT, CDR2 YYEEEE. V trimming: 3 bases; J trimming: 5 bases; junction bases outside the gene matches: 10. The CDR3: CASSSWTGLKNEQYF. In nucleotides, the CDR3 is TGTGCCAGCAGCTCATGGACAGGGCTGAAAAACGAGCAGTACTTC.

The V gene is TRBV11-2, the J gene TRBJ1-1, with 8 positions matching TRBD1. Trimming removed 3 bases from V and 8 bases from J; junction bases left unmatched: 2. From germline, CDR1 is SGHAT and CDR2 FQNNGV. This CDR3 region has 12 residues. CDR3 protein: CASSFDRGEAFF. For the CDR3, the DNA is TGTGCCAGCAGCTTCGACAGGGGCGAAGCTTTCTTT.

The gene calls are TRBV28 and TRBJ2-3; 7 nucleotides agree with TRBD2. V gave up 5 bases and J gave up 5 bases; unmatched junction bases: 13. This CDR3 has 16 amino acids. Germline values: CDR1 MDHEN, CDR2 SYDVKM. The DNA of the CDR3 is TGTGCCAGCAGTCCTTCGGCGGGAGTCGCTGGAGATACGCAGTATTTT. Its translation is CASSPSAGVAGDTQYF.

This chain links TRBV30 with TRBJ2-2; TRBD2 is a possible D gene (6 bases). V shed 1 base and J shed 4 bases, with 7 bases lying between them. CDR1 is GTSNPN, CDR2 SVGIG, per germline (reference sequence). The CDR3 sequence is 13 residues long. CDR3 in DNA: TGTGCCTGGAGTGACGGGAGCACCGGGGAGCTGTTTTTT. Encoded protein: CAWSDGSTGELFF.

V gene TRBV5-1 combines with J gene TRBJ2-1; 11 bases match TRBD2. V shed 1 base, J shed 4 bases, and the junction held 7 bases outside the gene matches. The germline gives CDR1 SGHRS, CDR2 YFSETQ. The CDR3 covers 17 residues. The CDR3 DNA reads TGCGCCAGCAGCTTGTCCCTAGCGGGAGGTCGTTACAATGAGCAGTTCTTC. This sequence encodes CASSLSLAGGRYNEQFF.

The chain has TRBV5-4 and TRBJ2-7; 7 bases align to TRBD2. Germline trimming cut 0 bases from V and 2 bases from J; bases unmatched to any gene: 5. The germline CDR1 and CDR2 sequences are SGHNT and YYREEE (reference sequence). CDR3 size: 15 residues. The CDR3 DNA reads TGTGCCAGCAGCTTGGCCAGGCGGGGGACCTACGAGCAGTACTTC. This codes for CASSLARRGTYEQYF.

In DNA form, the CDR3 reads TGTGCCAGCAGCTTGAGTCGGACAGGGAATGGCTACACCTTC. This encodes CASSLSRTGNGYTF. V usage is TRBV5-6 and J usage is TRBJ1-2, with 8 bases aligning to TRBD1. The germline CDR1 and CDR2 sequences are SGHDT and YYEEEE. This CDR3 has 14 residues. J gave up 6 bases and V 1 base, and 5 bases lay outside the gene matches.

This clone was picked up a small number of times. This chain connects TRBV5-1 to TRBJ2-1, with D unclear. Germline V lookup: CDR1 SGHRS, CDR2 YFSETQ. V was trimmed by 1 base and J by 0 bases, leaving 8 bases between them. This CDR3 has 15 amino acids. CDR3 in amino acids: CASSLMSPSYNEQFF. The CDR3 nucleotides read TGCGCCAGCAGCTTGATGAGTCCCTCCTACAATGAGCAGTTCTTC.

This chain links TRBV6-6 with TRBJ2-7; 10 positions agree with TRBD2. The CDR3 sequence is 16 residues long. J was trimmed by 3 bases and V by 2 bases; bases with no gene match: 7. Germline assignment: CDR1 MNHNY and CDR2 SVGAGI (reference sequence). CDR3 DNA sequence: TGTGCCAGCAGTTACACTAGCGGGAAAGGACTCTACGAGCAGTACTTC. It translates to CASSYTSGKGLYEQYF.

This chain joins TRBV15 and TRBJ2-7; a possible D gene is TRBD1 (5 bases). V was cut by 1 base and J by 6 bases, with 16 bases left in between. Per the germline V gene, CDR1 is LNHNV and CDR2 is YYDKDF (reference sequence). The CDR3 length is 15 residues. CDR3 DNA: TGTGCCACCAGCAGAGTCCAAGCGCAGGGTTTCGAGCAGTACTTC. Amino acids: CATSRVQAQGFEQYF.

J is TRBJ1-5 and V is TRBV7-9, with D hard to call. V shed 4 bases and J shed 6 bases, with 7 bases lying between them. Germline V gives CDR1 SEHNR, CDR2 FQNEAQ (reference sequence). The CDR3 consists of 12 residues. The CDR3 here is CASSSHIQPQHF. The CDR3 DNA reads TGTGCCAGCAGCTCCCACATTCAGCCCCAGCATTTT.

The chain employs TRBV7-8 and TRBJ2-2; D might be TRBD2 (6 bases). Germline V gene data show CDR1 as SGHVS and CDR2 as FQNEAQ. The CDR3 runs to 14 residues. V gave up 2 bases and J gave up 7 bases, with 11 bases separating them. The CDR3 DNA is TGTGCCAGCAGCTTAATTTCCGGGGGCGGGGAGCTGTTTTTT. Its translation is CASSLISGGGELFF.